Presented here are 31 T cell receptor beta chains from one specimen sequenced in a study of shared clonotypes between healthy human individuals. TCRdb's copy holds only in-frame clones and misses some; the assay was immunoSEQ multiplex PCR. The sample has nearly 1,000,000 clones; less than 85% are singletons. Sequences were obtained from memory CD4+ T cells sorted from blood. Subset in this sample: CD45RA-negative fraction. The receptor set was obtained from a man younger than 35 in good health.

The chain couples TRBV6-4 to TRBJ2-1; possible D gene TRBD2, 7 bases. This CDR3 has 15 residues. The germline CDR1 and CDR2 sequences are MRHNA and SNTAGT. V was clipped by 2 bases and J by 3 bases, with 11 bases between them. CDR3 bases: TGTGCCAGCAGTGACGGGGAGGGGGGCTACAATGAGCAGTTCTTC. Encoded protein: CASSDGEGGYNEQFF.

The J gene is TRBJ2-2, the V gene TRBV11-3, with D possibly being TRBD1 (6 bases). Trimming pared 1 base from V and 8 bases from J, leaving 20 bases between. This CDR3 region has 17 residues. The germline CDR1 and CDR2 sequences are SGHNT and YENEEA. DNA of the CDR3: TGTGCCAGCAGCTTAGGACCCCGCAGGGGCTCGTCGGGGGAGCTGTTTTTT. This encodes CASSLGPRRGSSGELFF.

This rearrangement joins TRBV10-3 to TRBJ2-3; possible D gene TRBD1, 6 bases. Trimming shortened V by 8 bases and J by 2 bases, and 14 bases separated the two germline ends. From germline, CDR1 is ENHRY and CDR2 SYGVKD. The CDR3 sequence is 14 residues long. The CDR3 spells CAIGQPSNTDTQYF. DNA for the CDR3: TGTGCCATCGGACAGCCATCCAACACAGATACGCAGTATTTT.

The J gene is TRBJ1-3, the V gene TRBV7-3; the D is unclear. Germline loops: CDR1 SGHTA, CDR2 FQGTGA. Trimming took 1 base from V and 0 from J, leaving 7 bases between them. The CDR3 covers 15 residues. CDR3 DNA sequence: TGTGCCAGCAGCTTAAGCGCCGGCTCTGGAAACACCATATATTTT. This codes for CASSLSAGSGNTIYF. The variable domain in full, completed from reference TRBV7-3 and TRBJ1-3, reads GAGVSQTPSNKVTEKGKYVELRCDPISGHTALYWYRQSLGQGPEFLIYFQGTGAADDSGLPNDRFFAVRPEGSVSTLKIQRTERGDSAVYLCASSLSAGSGNTIYFGEGSWLTVV.

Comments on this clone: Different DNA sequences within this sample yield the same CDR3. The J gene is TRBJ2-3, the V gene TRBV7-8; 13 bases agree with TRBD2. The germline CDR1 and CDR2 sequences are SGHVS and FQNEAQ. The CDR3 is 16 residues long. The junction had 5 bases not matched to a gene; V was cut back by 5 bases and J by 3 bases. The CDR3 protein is CASSALAGGPTDTQYF. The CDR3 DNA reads TGTGCCAGCAGCGCACTAGCGGGAGGGCCAACAGATACGCAGTATTTT.

The CDR3 reads CASSQDRGRGGNEQFF. CDR3 sequence (DNA): TGCGCCAGCAGCCAAGATAGGGGGCGGGGAGGGAATGAGCAGTTCTTC. The chain uses TRBV4-3 and TRBJ2-1; D might be TRBD1 or TRBD2, each matching 7 bases. The CDR3 has 16 amino acids. V lost 0 bases to trimming and J lost 7 bases, with 16 bases between them. Germline values: CDR1 LGHNA, CDR2 YSLEER.

The CDR3 protein is CASSHLFSPLHF. The DNA for the CDR3 is TGTGCCAGCAGCCATTTATTTTCACCCCTCCACTTT. The chain uses TRBV14 and TRBJ1-6; D is unresolved. With 3 bases removed from V and 9 bases from J, the gap between germline ends came to 6 bases. Germline CDR1 reads SGHDN; CDR2 reads FVKESK. This CDR3 spans 12 amino acids.

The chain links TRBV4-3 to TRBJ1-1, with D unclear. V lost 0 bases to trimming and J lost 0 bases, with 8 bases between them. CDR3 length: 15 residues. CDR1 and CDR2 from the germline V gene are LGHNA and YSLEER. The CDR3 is CASSQDSFMNTEAFF. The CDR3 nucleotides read TGCGCCAGCAGCCAAGACAGCTTTATGAACACTGAAGCTTTCTTT.

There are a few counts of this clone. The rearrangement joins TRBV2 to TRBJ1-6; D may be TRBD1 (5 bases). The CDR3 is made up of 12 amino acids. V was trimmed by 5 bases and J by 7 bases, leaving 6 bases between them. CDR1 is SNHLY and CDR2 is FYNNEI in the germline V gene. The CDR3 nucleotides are TGTGCCAGCAGTTGGACAAATTCACCCCTCCACTTT. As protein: CASSWTNSPLHF.

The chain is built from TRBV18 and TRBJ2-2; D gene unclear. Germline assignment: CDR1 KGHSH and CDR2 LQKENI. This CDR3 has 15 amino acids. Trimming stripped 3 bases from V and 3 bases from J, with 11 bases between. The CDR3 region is CASSPGLVDTGELFF. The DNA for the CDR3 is TGTGCCAGCTCACCCGGTTTGGTGGACACCGGGGAGCTGTTTTTT.

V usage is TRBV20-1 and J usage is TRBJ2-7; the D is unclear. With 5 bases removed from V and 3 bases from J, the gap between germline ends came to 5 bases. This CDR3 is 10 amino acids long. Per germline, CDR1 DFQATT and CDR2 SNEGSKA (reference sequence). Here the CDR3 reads CSASDYEQYF. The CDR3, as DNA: TGCAGTGCTTCCGACTACGAGCAGTACTTC.

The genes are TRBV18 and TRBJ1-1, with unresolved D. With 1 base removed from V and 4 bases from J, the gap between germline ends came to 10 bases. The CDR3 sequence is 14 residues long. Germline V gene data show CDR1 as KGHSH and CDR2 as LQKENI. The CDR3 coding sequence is TGTGCCAGCTCACCACAGGAAGGTAGCACTGAAGCTTTCTTT. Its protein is CASSPQEGSTEAFF.

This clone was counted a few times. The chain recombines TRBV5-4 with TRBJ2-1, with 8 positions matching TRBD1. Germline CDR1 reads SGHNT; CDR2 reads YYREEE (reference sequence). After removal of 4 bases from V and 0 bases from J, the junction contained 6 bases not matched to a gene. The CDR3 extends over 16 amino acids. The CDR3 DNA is TGTGCCAGCAGCATTAACAGGGGGGCCTCCTACAATGAGCAGTTCTTC. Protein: CASSINRGASYNEQFF.

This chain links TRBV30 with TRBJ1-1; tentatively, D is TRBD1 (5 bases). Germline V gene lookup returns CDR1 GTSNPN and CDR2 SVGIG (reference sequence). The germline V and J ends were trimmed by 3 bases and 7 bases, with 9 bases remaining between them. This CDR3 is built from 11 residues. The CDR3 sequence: CAWRTRGEAFF. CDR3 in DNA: TGTGCCTGGAGGACGAGGGGTGAAGCTTTCTTT.

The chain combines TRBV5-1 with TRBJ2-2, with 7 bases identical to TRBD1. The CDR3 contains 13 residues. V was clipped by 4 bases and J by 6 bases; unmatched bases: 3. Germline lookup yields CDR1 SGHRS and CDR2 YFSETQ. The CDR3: CASSGQGAGELFF. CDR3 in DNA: TGCGCCAGCAGCGGCCAGGGGGCCGGGGAGCTGTTTTTT. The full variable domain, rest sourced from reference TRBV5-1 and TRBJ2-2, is KAGVTQTPRYLIKTRGQQVTLSCSPISGHRSVSWYQQTPGQGLQFLFEYFSETQRNKGNFPGRFSGRQFSNSRSEMNVSTLELGDSALYLCASSGQGAGELFFGEGSRLTVL.

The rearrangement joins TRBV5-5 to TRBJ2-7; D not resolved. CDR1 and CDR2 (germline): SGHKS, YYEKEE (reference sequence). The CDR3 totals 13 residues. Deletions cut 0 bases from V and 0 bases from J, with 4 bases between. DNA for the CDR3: TGTGCCAGCAGCTTGGCGATCTCCTACGAGCAGTACTTC. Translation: CASSLAISYEQYF.

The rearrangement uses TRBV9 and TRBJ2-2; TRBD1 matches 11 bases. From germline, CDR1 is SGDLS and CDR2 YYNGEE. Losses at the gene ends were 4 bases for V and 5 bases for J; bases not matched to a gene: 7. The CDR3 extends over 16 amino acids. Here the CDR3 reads CASSPGQGAATGELFF. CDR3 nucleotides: TGTGCCAGCAGCCCAGGACAGGGGGCGGCGACCGGGGAGCTGTTTTTT.

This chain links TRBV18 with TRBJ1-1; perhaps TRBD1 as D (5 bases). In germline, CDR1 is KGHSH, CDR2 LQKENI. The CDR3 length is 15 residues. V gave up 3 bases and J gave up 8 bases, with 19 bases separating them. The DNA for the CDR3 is TGTGCCAGCTCACCGAAAGACTCCTTGGGGGTCGAAGCTTTCTTT. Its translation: CASSPKDSLGVEAFF.

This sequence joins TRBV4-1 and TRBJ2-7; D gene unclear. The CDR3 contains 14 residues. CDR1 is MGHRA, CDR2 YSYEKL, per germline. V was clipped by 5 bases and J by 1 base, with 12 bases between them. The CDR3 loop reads CASSGLTNSYEQYF. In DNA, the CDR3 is TGCGCCAGCAGCGGCCTTACAAATTCCTACGAGCAGTACTTC.

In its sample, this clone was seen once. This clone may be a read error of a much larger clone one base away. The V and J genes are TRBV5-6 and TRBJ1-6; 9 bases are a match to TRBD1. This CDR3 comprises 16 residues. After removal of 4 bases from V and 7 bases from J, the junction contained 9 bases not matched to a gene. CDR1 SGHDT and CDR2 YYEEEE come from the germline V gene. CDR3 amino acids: CASSKLGQGLNSPLHF. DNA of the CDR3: TGTGCCAGCAGCAAGCTGGGACAGGGCCTCAATTCACCCCTCCACTTT. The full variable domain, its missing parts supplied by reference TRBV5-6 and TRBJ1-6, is DAGVTQSPTHLIKTRGQQVTLRCSPKSGHDTVSWYQQALGQGPQFIFQYYEEEERQRGNFPDRFSGHQFPNYSSELNVNALLLGDSALYLCASSKLGQGLNSPLHFGNGTRLTVT.

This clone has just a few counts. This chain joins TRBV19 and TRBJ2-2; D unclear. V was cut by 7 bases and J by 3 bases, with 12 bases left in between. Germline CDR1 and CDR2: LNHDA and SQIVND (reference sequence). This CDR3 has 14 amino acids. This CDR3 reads CASNKEAYTGELFF. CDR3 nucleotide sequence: TGTGCCAGTAACAAGGAAGCGTACACCGGGGAGCTGTTTTTT.

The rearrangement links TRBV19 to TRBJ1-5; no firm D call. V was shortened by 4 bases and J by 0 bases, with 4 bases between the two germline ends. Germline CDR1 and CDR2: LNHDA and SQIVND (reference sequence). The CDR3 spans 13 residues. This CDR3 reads CASSKLSNQPQHF. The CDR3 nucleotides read TGTGCCAGTAGTAAACTTAGCAATCAGCCCCAGCATTTT.

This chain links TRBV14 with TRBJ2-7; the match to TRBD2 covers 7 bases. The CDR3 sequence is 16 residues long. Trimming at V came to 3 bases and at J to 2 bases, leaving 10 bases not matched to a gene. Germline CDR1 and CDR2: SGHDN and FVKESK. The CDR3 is CASSQGGIFSTYEQYF. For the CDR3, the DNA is TGTGCCAGCAGCCAGGGGGGGATTTTCTCTACCTACGAGCAGTACTTC.

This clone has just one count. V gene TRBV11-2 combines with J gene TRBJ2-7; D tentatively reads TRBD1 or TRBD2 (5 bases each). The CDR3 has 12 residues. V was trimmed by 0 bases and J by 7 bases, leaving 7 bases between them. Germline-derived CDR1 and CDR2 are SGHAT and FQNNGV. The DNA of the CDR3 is TGTGCCAGCAGCTTAGAGTGGGGGGAGCAGTACTTC. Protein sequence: CASSLEWGEQYF.

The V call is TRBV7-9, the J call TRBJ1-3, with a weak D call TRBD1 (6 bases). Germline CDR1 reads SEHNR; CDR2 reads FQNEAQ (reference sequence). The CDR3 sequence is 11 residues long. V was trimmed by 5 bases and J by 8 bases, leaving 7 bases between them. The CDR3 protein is CASSPGDTIYF. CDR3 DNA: TGTGCCAGCAGCCCAGGGGACACCATATATTTT.

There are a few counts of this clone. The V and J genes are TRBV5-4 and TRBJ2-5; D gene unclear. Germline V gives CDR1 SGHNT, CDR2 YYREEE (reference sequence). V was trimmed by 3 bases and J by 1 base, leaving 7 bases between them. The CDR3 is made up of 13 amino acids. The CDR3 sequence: CASSSKTQETQYF. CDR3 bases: TGTGCCAGCAGCTCGAAAACCCAAGAGACCCAGTACTTC.

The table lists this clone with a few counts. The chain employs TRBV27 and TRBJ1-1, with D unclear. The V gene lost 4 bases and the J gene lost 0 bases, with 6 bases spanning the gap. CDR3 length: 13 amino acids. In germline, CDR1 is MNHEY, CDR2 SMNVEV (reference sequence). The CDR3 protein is CASSSTLNTEAFF. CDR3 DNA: TGTGCCAGCAGTTCGACCTTGAACACTGAAGCTTTCTTT.

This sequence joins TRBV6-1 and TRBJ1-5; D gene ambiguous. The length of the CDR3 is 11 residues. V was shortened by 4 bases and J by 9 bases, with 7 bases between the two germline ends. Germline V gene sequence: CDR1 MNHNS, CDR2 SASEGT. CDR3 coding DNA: TGTGCCAGCAGTGGCAGCACGCCCCAGCATTTT. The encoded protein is CASSGSTPQHF.

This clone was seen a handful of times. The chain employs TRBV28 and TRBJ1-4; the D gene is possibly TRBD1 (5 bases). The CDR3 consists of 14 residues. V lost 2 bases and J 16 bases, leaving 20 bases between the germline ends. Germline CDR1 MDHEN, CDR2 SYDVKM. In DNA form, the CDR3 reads TGTGCCAGCAGTTTAGGGCAGGGCGGAAAAAAAGGGTTTTTT. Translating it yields CASSLGQGGKKGFF.

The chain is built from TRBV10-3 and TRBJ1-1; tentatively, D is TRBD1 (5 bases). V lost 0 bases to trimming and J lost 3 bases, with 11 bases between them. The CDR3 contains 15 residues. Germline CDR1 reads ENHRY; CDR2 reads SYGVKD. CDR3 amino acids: CAISESGGRDTEAFF. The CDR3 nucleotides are TGTGCCATCAGTGAGTCCGGGGGAAGAGACACTGAAGCTTTCTTT.

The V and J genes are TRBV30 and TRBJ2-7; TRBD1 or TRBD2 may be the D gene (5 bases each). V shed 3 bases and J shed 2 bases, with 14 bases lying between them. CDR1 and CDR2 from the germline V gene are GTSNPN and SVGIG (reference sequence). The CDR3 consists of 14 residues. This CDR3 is CAWRGDGGTYEQYF. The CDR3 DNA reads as TGTGCCTGGAGGGGGGATGGCGGAACCTACGAGCAGTACTTC.